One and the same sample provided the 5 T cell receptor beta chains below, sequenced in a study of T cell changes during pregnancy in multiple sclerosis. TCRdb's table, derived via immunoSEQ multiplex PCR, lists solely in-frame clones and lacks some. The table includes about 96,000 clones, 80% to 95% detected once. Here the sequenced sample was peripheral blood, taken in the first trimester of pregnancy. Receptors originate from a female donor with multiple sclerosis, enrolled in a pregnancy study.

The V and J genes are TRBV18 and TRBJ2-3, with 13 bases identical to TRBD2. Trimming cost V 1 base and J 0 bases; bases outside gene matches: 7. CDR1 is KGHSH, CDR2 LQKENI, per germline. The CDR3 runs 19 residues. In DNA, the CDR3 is TGTGCCAGCTCACCACTTGTCACTAGCGGGAGGGGAAGCACAGATACGCAGTATTTT. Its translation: CASSPLVTSGRGSTDTQYF.

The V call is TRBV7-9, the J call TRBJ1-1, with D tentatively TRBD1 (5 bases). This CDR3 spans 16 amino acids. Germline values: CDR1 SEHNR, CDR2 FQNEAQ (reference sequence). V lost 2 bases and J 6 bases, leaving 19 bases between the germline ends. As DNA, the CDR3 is TGTGCCAGCAGCTTATTTGATTACTGGTGGGGCGCTGAAGCTTTCTTT. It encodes CASSLFDYWWGAEAFF.

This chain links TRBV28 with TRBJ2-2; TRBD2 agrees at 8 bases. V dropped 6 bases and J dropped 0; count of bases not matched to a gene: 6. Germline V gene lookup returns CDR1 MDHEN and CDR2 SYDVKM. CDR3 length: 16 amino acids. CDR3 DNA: TGTGCCAGCAGCAGGATTAGCGGGACGAACACCGGGGAGCTGTTTTTT. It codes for CASSRISGTNTGELFF.

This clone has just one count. Written as DNA, the CDR3 is TGTGCCAGCAGTTTTGGCCCCAGGGGGTCGGATACGCAGTATTTT. Amino acids: CASSFGPRGSDTQYF. The V and J genes are TRBV27 and TRBJ2-3; TRBD1 agrees at 7 bases. The CDR3 is made up of 15 amino acids. Per the germline V gene, CDR1 is MNHEY and CDR2 is SMNVEV (reference sequence). Losses at the gene ends were 3 bases for V and 6 bases for J; bases not matched to a gene: 9.

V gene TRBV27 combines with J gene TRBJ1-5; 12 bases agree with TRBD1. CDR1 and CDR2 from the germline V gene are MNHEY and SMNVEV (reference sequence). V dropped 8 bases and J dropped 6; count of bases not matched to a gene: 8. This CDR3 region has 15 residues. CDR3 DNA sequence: TGTGCCAGCTCAGACCGGGACAGGGGGCTTCAGCCCCAGCATTTT. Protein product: CASSDRDRGLQPQHF.